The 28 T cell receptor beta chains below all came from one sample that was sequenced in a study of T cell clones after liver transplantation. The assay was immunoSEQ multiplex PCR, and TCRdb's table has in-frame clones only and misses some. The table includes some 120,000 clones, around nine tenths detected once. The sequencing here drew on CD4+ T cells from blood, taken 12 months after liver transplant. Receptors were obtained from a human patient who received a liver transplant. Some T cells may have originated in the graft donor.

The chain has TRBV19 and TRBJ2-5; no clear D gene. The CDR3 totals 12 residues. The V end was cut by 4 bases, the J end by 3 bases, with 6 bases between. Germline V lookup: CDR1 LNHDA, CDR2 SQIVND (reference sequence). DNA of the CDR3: TGTGCCAGTAGTACGAGTAAAGAGACCCAGTACTTC. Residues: CASSTSKETQYF.

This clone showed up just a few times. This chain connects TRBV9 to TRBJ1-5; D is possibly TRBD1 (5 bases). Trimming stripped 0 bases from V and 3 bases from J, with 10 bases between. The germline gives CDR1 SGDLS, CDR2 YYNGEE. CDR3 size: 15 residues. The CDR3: CASSVGGESNQPQHF. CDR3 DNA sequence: TGTGCCAGCAGCGTAGGAGGGGAATCCAATCAGCCCCAGCATTTT.

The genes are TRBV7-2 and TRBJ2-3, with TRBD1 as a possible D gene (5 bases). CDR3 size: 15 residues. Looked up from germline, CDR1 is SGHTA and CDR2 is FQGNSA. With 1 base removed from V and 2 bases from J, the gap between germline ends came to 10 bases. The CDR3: CASSLGDRYTDTQYF. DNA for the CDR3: TGTGCCAGCAGCTTAGGAGACAGATACACAGATACGCAGTATTTT.

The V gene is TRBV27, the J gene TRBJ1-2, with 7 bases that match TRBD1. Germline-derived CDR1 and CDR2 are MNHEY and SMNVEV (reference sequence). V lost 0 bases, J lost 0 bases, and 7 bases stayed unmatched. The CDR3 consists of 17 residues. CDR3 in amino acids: CASSLSPGTAANYGYTF. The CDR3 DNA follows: TGTGCCAGCAGTTTATCGCCTGGGACAGCAGCTAACTATGGCTACACCTTC.

The chain's CDR3 is CSVAEGNQPQHF. As DNA, the CDR3 is TGCAGCGTTGCTGAGGGAAATCAGCCCCAGCATTTT. The rearrangement joins TRBV29-1 to TRBJ1-5; D remains ambiguous. Looked up from germline, CDR1 is SQVTM and CDR2 is ANQGSEA. The CDR3 is 12 amino acids. V was clipped by 4 bases and J by 4 bases, with 8 bases between them.

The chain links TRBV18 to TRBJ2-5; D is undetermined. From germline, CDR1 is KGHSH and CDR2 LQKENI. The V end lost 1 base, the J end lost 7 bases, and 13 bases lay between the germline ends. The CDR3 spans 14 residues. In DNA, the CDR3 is TGTGCCAGCTCACCACAGGGCGGCCCGGGGACCCAGTACTTC. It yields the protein CASSPQGGPGTQYF.

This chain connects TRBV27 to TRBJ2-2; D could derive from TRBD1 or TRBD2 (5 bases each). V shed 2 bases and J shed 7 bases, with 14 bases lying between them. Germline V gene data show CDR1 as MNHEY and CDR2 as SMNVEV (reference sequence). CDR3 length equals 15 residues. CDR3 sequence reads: CASSLLATRGGELFF. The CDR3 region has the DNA TGTGCCAGCAGTTTACTTGCTACTAGGGGCGGGGAGCTGTTTTTT.

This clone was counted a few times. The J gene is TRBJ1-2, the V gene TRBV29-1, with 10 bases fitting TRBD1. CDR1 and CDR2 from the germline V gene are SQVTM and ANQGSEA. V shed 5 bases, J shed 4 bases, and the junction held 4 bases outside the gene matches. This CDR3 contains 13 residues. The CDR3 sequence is CSVKGQGTYGYTF. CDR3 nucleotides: TGCAGCGTTAAGGGACAGGGGACCTATGGCTACACCTTC.

The CDR3 loop is CASTLGLAANTGELFF. CDR3 bases: TGTGCCAGCACCCTGGGGCTAGCGGCGAACACCGGGGAGCTGTTTTTT. The chain employs TRBV2 and TRBJ2-2; TRBD2 agrees at 7 bases. The trim removed 7 bases at V and 0 bases at J, leaving 8 bases unmatched. This CDR3 region has 16 residues. CDR1 is SNHLY and CDR2 is FYNNEI in the germline V gene.

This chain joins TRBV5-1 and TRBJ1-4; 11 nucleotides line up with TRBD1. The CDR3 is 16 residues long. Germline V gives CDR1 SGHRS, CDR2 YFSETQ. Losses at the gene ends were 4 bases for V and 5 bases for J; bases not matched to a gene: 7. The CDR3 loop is CASSLGQGVLNEKLFF. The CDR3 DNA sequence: TGCGCCAGCAGCCTGGGACAGGGGGTGCTGAATGAAAAACTGTTTTTT.

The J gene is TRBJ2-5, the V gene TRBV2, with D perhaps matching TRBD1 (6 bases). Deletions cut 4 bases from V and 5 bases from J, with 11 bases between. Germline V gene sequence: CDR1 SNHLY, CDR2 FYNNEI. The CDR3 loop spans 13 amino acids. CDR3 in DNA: TGTGCCAGCAGTGGCTACAGGGATGAGACCCAGTACTTC. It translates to CASSGYRDETQYF.

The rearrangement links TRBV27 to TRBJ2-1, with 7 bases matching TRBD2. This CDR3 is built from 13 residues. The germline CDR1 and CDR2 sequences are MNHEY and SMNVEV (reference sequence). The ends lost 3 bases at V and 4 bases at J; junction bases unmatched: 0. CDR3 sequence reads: CASSLGGYNEQFF. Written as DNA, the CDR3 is TGTGCCAGCAGTTTGGGGGGGTACAATGAGCAGTTCTTC.

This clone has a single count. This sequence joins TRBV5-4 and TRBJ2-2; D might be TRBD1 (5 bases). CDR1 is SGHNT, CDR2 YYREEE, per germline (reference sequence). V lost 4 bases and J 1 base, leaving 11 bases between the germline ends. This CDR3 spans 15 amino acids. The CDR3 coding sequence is TGTGCCAGCAGCCTTGGGGCAGGGAACACCGGGGAGCTGTTTTTT. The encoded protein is CASSLGAGNTGELFF.

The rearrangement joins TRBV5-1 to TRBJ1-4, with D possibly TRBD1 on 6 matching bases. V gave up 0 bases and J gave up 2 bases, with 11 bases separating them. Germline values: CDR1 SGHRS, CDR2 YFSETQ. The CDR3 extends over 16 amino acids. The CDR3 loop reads CASSLVGAGTNEKLFF. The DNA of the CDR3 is TGCGCCAGCAGCTTGGTGGGGGCGGGTACTAATGAAAAACTGTTTTTT.

The CDR3 reads CATRPDAGSGNTIYF. The CDR3 coding sequence is TGTGCCACCCGACCGGACGCAGGCTCTGGAAACACCATATATTTT. The chain recombines TRBV2 with TRBJ1-3; D is unclear. V dropped 10 bases and J dropped 0 bases, with 16 bases sitting between them. Germline-derived CDR1 and CDR2 are SNHLY and FYNNEI. The CDR3 has 15 amino acids.

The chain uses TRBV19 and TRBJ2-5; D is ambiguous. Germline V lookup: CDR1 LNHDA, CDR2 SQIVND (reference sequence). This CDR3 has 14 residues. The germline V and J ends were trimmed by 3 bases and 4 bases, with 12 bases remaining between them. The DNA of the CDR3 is TGTGCCAGTAGTATCAGGCCCGCGGCAGAGACCCAGTACTTC. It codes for CASSIRPAAETQYF.

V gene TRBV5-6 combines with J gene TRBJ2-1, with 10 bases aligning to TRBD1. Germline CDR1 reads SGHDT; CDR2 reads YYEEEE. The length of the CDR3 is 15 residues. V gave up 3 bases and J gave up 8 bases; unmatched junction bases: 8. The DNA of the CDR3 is TGTGCCAGCAGCTCTCCGGGACAGGGGAGCGATGAGCAGTTCTTC. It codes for CASSSPGQGSDEQFF.

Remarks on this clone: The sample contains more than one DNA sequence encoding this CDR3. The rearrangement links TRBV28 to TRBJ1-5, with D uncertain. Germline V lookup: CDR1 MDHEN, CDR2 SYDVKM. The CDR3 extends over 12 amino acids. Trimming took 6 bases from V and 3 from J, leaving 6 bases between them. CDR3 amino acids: CASSSINQPQHF. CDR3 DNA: TGTGCCAGCAGCTCTATCAATCAGCCCCAGCATTTT.

The chain's CDR3 is CASSQGDRALGPQHF. CDR3 coding DNA: TGCGCCAGCAGCCAAGGGGACAGGGCCCTTGGGCCCCAGCATTTT. The genes are TRBV4-1 and TRBJ1-5; TRBD1 agrees at 9 bases. V dropped 1 base and J dropped 9; count of bases not matched to a gene: 7. The germline V gene encodes CDR1 MGHRA and CDR2 YSYEKL. The CDR3 consists of 15 residues.

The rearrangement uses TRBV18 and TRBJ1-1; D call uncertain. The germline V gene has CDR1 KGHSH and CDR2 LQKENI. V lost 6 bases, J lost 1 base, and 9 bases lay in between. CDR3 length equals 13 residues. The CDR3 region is CASSPEENTEAFF. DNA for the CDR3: TGTGCCAGCTCGCCGGAAGAGAACACTGAAGCTTTCTTT.

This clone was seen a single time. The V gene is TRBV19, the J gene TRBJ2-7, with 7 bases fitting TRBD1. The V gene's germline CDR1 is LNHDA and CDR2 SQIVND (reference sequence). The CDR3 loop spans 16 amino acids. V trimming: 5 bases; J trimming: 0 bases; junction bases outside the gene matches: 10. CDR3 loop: CASSSGGATGSYEQYF. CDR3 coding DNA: TGTGCCAGTAGTTCAGGGGGTGCAACAGGCTCCTACGAGCAGTACTTC.

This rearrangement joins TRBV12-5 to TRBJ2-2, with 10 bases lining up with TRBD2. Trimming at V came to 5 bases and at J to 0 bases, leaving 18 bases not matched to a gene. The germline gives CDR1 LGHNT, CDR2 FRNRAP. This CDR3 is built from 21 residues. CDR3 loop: CASGIYLPIVAGGANTGELFF. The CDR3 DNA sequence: TGTGCTAGTGGTATATATCTCCCGATAGTAGCGGGAGGAGCGAACACCGGGGAGCTGTTTTTT.

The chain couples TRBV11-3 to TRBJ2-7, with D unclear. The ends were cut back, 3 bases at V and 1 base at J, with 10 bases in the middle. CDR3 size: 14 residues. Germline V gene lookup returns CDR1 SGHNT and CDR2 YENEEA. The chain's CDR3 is CASSFLVSSYEQYF. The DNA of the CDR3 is TGTGCCAGCAGCTTTTTGGTATCATCCTACGAGCAGTACTTC.

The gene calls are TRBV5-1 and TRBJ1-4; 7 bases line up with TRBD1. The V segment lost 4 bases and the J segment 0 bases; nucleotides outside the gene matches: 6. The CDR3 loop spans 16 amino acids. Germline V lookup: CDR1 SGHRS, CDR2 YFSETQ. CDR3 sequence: CASSPFDRATNEKLFF. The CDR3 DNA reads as TGCGCCAGCAGCCCCTTCGACAGGGCAACTAATGAAAAACTGTTTTTT.

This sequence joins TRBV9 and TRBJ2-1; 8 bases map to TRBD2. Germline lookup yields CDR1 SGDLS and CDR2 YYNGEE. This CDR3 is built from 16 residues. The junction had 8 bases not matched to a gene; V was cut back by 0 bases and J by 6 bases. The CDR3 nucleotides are TGTGCCAGCAGCGTAGGTCCGGGACTAGGAGCCAATGAGCAGTTCTTC. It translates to CASSVGPGLGANEQFF.

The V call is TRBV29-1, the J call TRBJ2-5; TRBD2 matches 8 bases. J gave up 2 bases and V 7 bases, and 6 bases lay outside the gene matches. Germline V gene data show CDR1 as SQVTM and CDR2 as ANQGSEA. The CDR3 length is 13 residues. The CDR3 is CSAAGAYQETQYF. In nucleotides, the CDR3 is TGCAGCGCAGCGGGAGCATATCAAGAGACCCAGTACTTC.

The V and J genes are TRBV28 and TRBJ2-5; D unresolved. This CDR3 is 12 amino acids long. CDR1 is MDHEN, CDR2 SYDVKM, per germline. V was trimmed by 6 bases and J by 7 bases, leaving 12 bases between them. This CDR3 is CASSPPVGTQYF. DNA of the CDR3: TGTGCCAGCAGCCCTCCGGTCGGGACCCAGTACTTC.

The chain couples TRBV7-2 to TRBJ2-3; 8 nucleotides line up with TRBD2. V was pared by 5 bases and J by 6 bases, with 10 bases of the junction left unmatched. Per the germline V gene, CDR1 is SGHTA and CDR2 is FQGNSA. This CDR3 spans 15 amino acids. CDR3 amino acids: CASSPLGTRSDTQYF. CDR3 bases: TGTGCCAGCAGCCCTCTTGGGACTAGATCCGATACGCAGTATTTT.